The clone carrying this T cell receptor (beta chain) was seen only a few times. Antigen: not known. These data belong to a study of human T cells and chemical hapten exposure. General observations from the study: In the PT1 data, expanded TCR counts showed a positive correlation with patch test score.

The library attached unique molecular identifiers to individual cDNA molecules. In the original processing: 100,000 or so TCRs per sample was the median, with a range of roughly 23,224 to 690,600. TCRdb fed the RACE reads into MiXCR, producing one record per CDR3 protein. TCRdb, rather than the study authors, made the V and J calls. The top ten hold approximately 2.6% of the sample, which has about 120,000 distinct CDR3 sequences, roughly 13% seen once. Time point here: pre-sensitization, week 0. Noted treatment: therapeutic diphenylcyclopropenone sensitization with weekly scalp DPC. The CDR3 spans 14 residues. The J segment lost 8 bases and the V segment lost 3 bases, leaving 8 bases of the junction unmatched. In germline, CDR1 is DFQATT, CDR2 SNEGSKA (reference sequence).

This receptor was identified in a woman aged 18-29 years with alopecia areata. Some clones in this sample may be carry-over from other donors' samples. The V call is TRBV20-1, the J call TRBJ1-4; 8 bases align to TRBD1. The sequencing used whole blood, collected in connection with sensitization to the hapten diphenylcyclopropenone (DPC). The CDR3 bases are TGCAGTGCTAGTGCTGGACAGGGCGGCGAAAAACTGTTTTTT. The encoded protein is CSASAGQGGEKLFF.